This T cell receptor beta chain was retrieved from a study of STAT5B mutations in CD4+ large granular lymphocyte leukemia. Study-wide points: No patients shared main leukemic clonotypes, though roughly 27% appeared at low frequency elsewhere.

About this clone: Antigen specificity is unknown.

Sequencing was at survey level. Libraries were prepared by immunoSEQ multiplex PCR; TCRdb keeps only in-frame clonotypes and omits some of them. Counted here are around 33,000 clones, less than 80% occurring once; the ten biggest clones make up under 3.5%. CDR3 length: 13 residues. The germline V and J ends were trimmed by 11 bases and 5 bases, with 16 bases remaining between them. The germline V gene has CDR1 MGHDK and CDR2 SYGVNS. The chain joins TRBV25-1 to TRBJ1-5; D unresolved. The TCR comes from a human donor in good health. The sample was CD4+ T cells from blood buffy coats. The CDR3 spells CAPPPRPHQPQHF. The CDR3, as DNA: TGTGCCCCACCCCCCCGACCTCATCAGCCCCAGCATTTT.